This T cell receptor beta chain was sequenced in a study of CD8+ T cells in alopecia areata. The study's findings and limits: In scalp and blood during tofacitinib, many expanded lesional clones persisted.

Per the germline V gene, CDR1 is GTSNPN and CDR2 is SVGIG (reference sequence). The V gene lost 0 bases and the J gene lost 3 bases, with 8 bases spanning the gap. This CDR3 is 13 amino acids long. This clone was seen once. Its specificity is not known. Isolated RNA was reverse transcribed into cDNA used as the sequencing template. Profiled with immunoSEQ multiplex PCR; TCRdb holds only in-frame clones, not every one. The sample records more than 100,000 clones, about 50% being singletons. Specified treatment: oral pan-JAK inhibitor, 5-10 mg twice daily. Material: CD4+ T cells sorted from blood, obtained at week 4, from a patient treated with tofacitinib. The receptor was derived from a human donor with alopecia areata. The chain is built from TRBV30 and TRBJ1-2; no reliable D call. The CDR3 spells CAWSVGRDYGYTF. The CDR3 bases are TGTGCCTGGAGTGTAGGGAGGGACTATGGCTACACCTTC.